This TCR beta chain is from a study of blood T cell repertoires in COVID-19 (dated by TCRdb to the early 2020s). About the study as a whole: The collaborator samples originated in the United States, Italy and Spain and spanned the acute and convalescent phases of COVID-19. The repertoires were released in a freely available public database intended as a resource for research on the immune response to SARS-CoV-2. Deeply sampled blood TCRbeta repertoires from subjects exposed to, actively infected with, or recovered from COVID-19 were included in the dataset. The material from the prospective study consisted of cDNA or gDNA derived from T cells, B-cell-depleted T cells, or PBMCs. A de-identified subject ID, COVID-19 status, age in years and sex were almost always included in the sample metadata. Where available, HLA class I and class II types were taken from metadata supplied by the sample provider and were not determined by assay-based typing. The samples were drawn from two sources: the first 160 participants of the ongoing ImmuneRACE study, and 1,200 or so subjects contributed by 6 global collaborators.

A note on this clone: The antigen it binds to is not known. No much larger clone exists at a distance of one base, and base qualities are not known.

The immunoSEQ Assay, a bias-controlled multiplex PCR, was used to amplify TCRbeta CDR3 regions from genomic DNA. The paper's data handling went like this. The number of nucleated cells in each sample was estimated by amplification of reference gene primers within the assay. To quantify the absolute abundance of each unique TCRbeta CDR3 rearrangement, sequence reads were collapsed and filtered. For each sample, productive Simpson clonality was calculated as the square root of Simpson's diversity index across productive rearrangements. The table was pulled from immuneACCESS by TCRdb, which kept in-frame rearrangements only. Such tables lose some clones; where checked, under half of the loss comes from unresolved V genes, and the rest has no known cause. That table supplies the V and J calls and clone size; D and trimming were determined from the DNA. A total of fewer than 350,000 clones appear in this sample, 85% of them only once. The ten top clones hold around 4% of the sample.

V was cut back by 4 bases and J by 4 bases, leaving a gap of 29 bases between them. The CDR3 measures 19 amino acids from cysteine to phenylalanine. The read is trimmed to its CDR3 DNA, 57 bases read in frame from base 1. CDR1 and CDR2 are drawn from the germline V gene: SGHRS, YFSETQ. Whole blood was collected in K2EDTA tubes by collaborating institutions according to the institutions' own protocols. For TCRbeta analysis, collaborator samples were shipped as frozen whole blood, as isolated PBMCs, or as DNA extracted from either sample type. The investigation overall reported the following: Clinical and demographic metadata were provided uncurated, with the amount varying by source and participant.

The sequenced sample consisted of peripheral blood. The clonotype originates from a woman aged 50 to 60 with active or convalescent COVID-19. The receptor chain draws on TRBV5-1 and TRBJ1-1; a confident D gene designation cannot be given. The CDR3 protein: CASSASFFGGGGFSTEAFF. The DNA sequence is TGCGCCAGCAGCGCCTCCTTTTTTGGCGGAGGAGGGTTCAGCACTGAAGCTTTCTTT.